This T cell receptor (beta chain) was recorded in a study of T cells in Graves' hyperthyroidism and ophthalmopathy. Study findings and constraints: Most expanded thyroid clonotypes above 0.001 recurred in blood. A median about 6.2 months before onset, the model predicted ophthalmopathy.

Notes on this clonotype: The antigen remains undetermined.

Patients were excluded because of uncontrolled infection, other autoimmune disease, pregnancy or lactation. RNA transcripts gave rise to amplified TCR beta CDR3 regions. The HTBI primer set was used in a first-round RT-PCR of the TCR CDR3. Each CDR3 protein is one row after TCRdb ran MiXCR on the multiplex PCR reads. The table has nearly 600,000 distinct CDR3 sequences, around 14% seen once; the top ten hold over 6%. Per germline, CDR1 MNHEY and CDR2 SMNVEV (reference sequence). V lost 6 bases and J lost 5, with 16 bases in between. The CDR3 length is 14 residues. Sequenced: blood. This TCR was recovered from a woman aged 18-29 years with Graves' ophthalmopathy. The chain couples TRBV27 to TRBJ1-1; D is unresolved. The chain's CDR3 is CASRPVGRGTEAFF. Written as DNA, the CDR3 is TGTGCCAGCAGGCCAGTGGGGAGAGGGACTGAAGCTTTCTTT.